The 2 T cell receptor beta chains below were found in one sample sequenced in a study of blood T cell repertoires in COVID-19. Clones were read by immunoSEQ multiplex PCR, and TCRdb kept only the in-frame ones, dropping some. This sample has around 270,000 clones; around 89% occur once, and the top ten carry about 4.6%. The sequenced sample consisted of peripheral blood. These receptor sequences come from a man aged 35 to 55 with acute or convalescent COVID-19.

This clone was counted once. The rearrangement links TRBV30 to TRBJ2-7; D unclear. The CDR3 loop spans 14 amino acids. Trimming removed 2 bases at V and 2 bases at J, with 13 bases between. Germline V gives CDR1 GTSNPN, CDR2 SVGIG (reference sequence). The CDR3 spells CAWSLGSDPYEQYF. The CDR3, as DNA: TGTGCCTGGAGTCTAGGAAGTGACCCCTACGAGCAGTACTTC.

The chain recombines TRBV7-3 with TRBJ2-3; 11 nucleotides align to TRBD1. Germline loops: CDR1 SGHTA, CDR2 FQGTGA. This CDR3 comprises 16 residues. Trimming cost V 5 bases and J 2 bases; bases outside gene matches: 6. The CDR3 nucleotides read TGTGCCAGCAGCCCCGGACAGGGGGCTCACACAGATACGCAGTATTTT. Its protein is CASSPGQGAHTDTQYF.